These 12 T cell receptor beta chains were sequenced from one sample in a study of monozygotic twins with inflammatory bowel disease. TCRdb reworked the 5' RACE reads into one entry per CDR3 protein, no DNA. This table lists approximately 200,000 distinct CDR3 sequences. Sequencing input: blood. Source of these receptors: a human donor with ulcerative colitis or Crohn's disease, or a healthy co-twin of an affected twin (not recorded which).

Here the CDR3 reads CSARGTGRGNTIYF. This chain links TRBV20-1 with TRBJ1-3; TCRdb names TRBD1, which stays unverified in the absence of DNA. The CDR3 has 14 amino acids. The germline CDR1 and CDR2 sequences are DFQATT and SNEGSKA (reference sequence).

The chain is built from TRBV5-6 and TRBJ2-1. The CDR3 contains 12 residues. Per the germline V gene, CDR1 is SGHDT and CDR2 is YYEEEE. CDR3 amino acids: CASSLVDREQFF.

This chain joins TRBV5-1 and TRBJ1-5; lacking DNA, the TRBD1 call made by TCRdb goes unchecked. The CDR3 is made up of 14 amino acids. The germline gives CDR1 SGHRS, CDR2 YFSETQ. This CDR3 is CASSIQGGDQPQHF.

The chain has TRBV5-1 and TRBJ1-1. The CDR3 is made up of 13 amino acids. Germline V gene sequence: CDR1 SGHRS, CDR2 YFSETQ. CDR3 sequence: CASSFAMNTEAFF.

V is TRBV18 and J is TRBJ2-3. This CDR3 has 14 amino acids. CDR1 is KGHSH, CDR2 LQKENI, per germline. The CDR3 spells CASSPRRQTDTQYF.

The chain is built from TRBV10-3 and TRBJ2-5; TCRdb's D call of TRBD1 is untestable without DNA. This CDR3 spans 12 amino acids. Germline CDR1 ENHRY, CDR2 SYGVKD. CDR3 sequence reads: CAIAGGGETQYF.

The chain couples TRBV7-3 to TRBJ2-3. The CDR3 consists of 14 residues. The germline V gene encodes CDR1 SGHTA and CDR2 FQGTGA. The CDR3 sequence: CASSLKGPTDTQYF.

The chain has TRBV29-1 and TRBJ1-2; TCRdb reports TRBD1, a call that lacks DNA to check it against. The CDR3 spans 14 residues. Germline V gene sequence: CDR1 SQVTM, CDR2 ANQGSEA. The CDR3 sequence: CSVEVLQGAGGYTF.

The CDR3 sequence: CASSLGTSSYF. This chain connects TRBV7-2 to TRBJ2-5. The CDR3 is made up of 11 amino acids. CDR1 is SGHTA, CDR2 FQGNSA, per germline.

The V gene is TRBV11-1, the J gene TRBJ1-2; absent DNA, TCRdb's TRBD1 call cannot be checked. CDR3 length: 15 residues. Germline lookup yields CDR1 SGHAT and CDR2 FQDESV (reference sequence). This CDR3 is CASSLDRDILSGYTF.

V usage is TRBV5-6 and J usage is TRBJ2-2. CDR3 length: 13 residues. In germline, CDR1 is SGHDT, CDR2 YYEEEE. CDR3 amino acids: CASSRSSTGELFF.

The chain employs TRBV5-1 and TRBJ2-1; TCRdb picks TRBD2, but there is no DNA to check that call. Germline V gene lookup returns CDR1 SGHRS and CDR2 YFSETQ. The CDR3 extends over 17 amino acids. CDR3 residues: CASSSASGTSGYNEQFF. The full variable domain, with the rest looked up from reference TRBV5-1 and TRBJ2-1, is KAGVTQTPRYLIKTRGQQVTLSCSPISGHRSVSWYQQTPGQGLQFLFEYFSETQRNKGNFPGRFSGRQFSNSRSEMNVSTLELGDSALYLCASSSASGTSGYNEQFFGPGTRLTVL.